These 17 T cell receptor beta chains were all obtained from the same sample, sequenced in a study of blood T cell repertoires in COVID-19. The assay was immunoSEQ multiplex PCR, and TCRdb's table has in-frame clones only and misses some. The repertoire holds about 440,000 clones, with around 91% as singletons. The sequenced material came from PBMCs or T cells enriched from blood (not recorded which). The source of these receptors is a man aged 18 to 30 who had recovered from COVID-19.

The chain combines TRBV12-5 with TRBJ2-1; D ambiguous. Between the trimmed V and J ends, which lost 1 base and 3 bases, there was a span of 4 bases. The germline CDR1 and CDR2 sequences are LGHNT and FRNRAP. There are 13 residues in the CDR3. CDR3 sequence: CASGLGSYNEQFF. CDR3 DNA sequence: TGTGCTAGTGGTTTGGGTAGCTACAATGAGCAGTTCTTC.

The V and J genes are TRBV19 and TRBJ2-5; 7 bases are a match to TRBD1. This CDR3 comprises 15 residues. The germline CDR1 and CDR2 sequences are LNHDA and SQIVND (reference sequence). V shed 5 bases, J shed 2 bases, and the junction held 8 bases outside the gene matches. The CDR3 DNA reads as TGTGCCAGTAGTGAGGGGGCTGTATGGCAAGAGACCCAGTACTTC. Its translation: CASSEGAVWQETQYF.

This chain joins TRBV7-9 and TRBJ2-5; the match to TRBD1 covers 8 bases. This CDR3 contains 16 residues. The V gene's germline CDR1 is SEHNR and CDR2 FQNEAQ (reference sequence). Unmatched junction bases numbered 9, after V lost 5 bases and J lost 1 base. The CDR3 bases are TGTGCCAGCAGCCTAGAACAGGGGGATATCCAAGAGACCCAGTACTTC. Translation: CASSLEQGDIQETQYF.

J is TRBJ2-7 and V is TRBV29-1, with a weak D call TRBD1 (5 bases). The CDR3 covers 12 residues. V was clipped by 3 bases and J by 7 bases, with 13 bases between them. Germline CDR1 SQVTM, CDR2 ANQGSEA. CDR3 DNA sequence: TGCAGCGTTGATAGGAGCCCAGGGGAGCAGTACTTC. Its protein is CSVDRSPGEQYF.

J is TRBJ1-6 and V is TRBV6-1, with a weak D call TRBD1 (6 bases). Germline V gene lookup returns CDR1 MNHNS and CDR2 SASEGT. The V and J ends lost 2 bases and 7 bases respectively, with 15 bases between them. This CDR3 comprises 16 residues. The CDR3 region is CASSEIQGHSNSPLHF. In DNA form, the CDR3 reads TGTGCCAGCAGTGAAATTCAGGGACACAGCAATTCACCCCTCCACTTT.

The chain recombines TRBV21-1 with TRBJ1-1. TRBV21-1 is given as a pseudogene. The CDR3 loop spans 12 amino acids. The CDR3: CASSRIGVEAFF. The CDR3 nucleotides read TGTGCCAGCAGCAGGATCGGGGTTGAAGCTTTCTTT.

This clone was picked up a small number of times. The gene calls are TRBV28 and TRBJ2-1; 7 bases are shared with TRBD1. The V gene's germline CDR1 is MDHEN and CDR2 SYDVKM. There are 14 residues in the CDR3. V dropped 5 bases and J dropped 6; count of bases not matched to a gene: 7. For the CDR3, the DNA is TGTGCCAGCAGTCCCAGTGGGACAGCCAATGAGCAGTTCTTC. Its translation is CASSPSGTANEQFF.

The J gene is TRBJ2-7, the V gene TRBV4-2; 14 positions agree with TRBD2. V was pared by 1 base and J by 2 bases, with 4 bases of the junction left unmatched. Germline V gene sequence: CDR1 LGHNA, CDR2 YNFKEQ. The CDR3 runs 17 residues. The CDR3 loop is CASSQAVGLAGAYEQYF. DNA of the CDR3: TGTGCCAGCAGCCAAGCCGTGGGACTAGCGGGGGCCTACGAGCAGTACTTC.

This clone was detected only a few times. The rearrangement uses TRBV7-3 and TRBJ2-1, with 7 nucleotides matching TRBD2. Germline CDR1 SGHTA, CDR2 FQGTGA. With 0 bases clipped from V and 5 bases from J, the junction kept 7 bases outside the gene matches. The CDR3 is 16 residues long. CDR3 in amino acids: CASSLTSSGGHNEQFF. The CDR3 nucleotides are TGTGCCAGCAGCTTAACCTCTAGCGGAGGCCACAATGAGCAGTTCTTC.

This chain connects TRBV3-1 (or the pseudogene TRBV3-2) to TRBJ1-2; D may be TRBD1 (5 bases). Germline CDR1 LGHDT, CDR2 YNNKEL (reference sequence). The CDR3 covers 14 residues. The ends were cut back, 4 bases at V and 8 bases at J, with 17 bases in the middle. The CDR3 reads CASSPTEPNRGYTF. CDR3 nucleotides: TGTGCCAGCAGCCCGACAGAGCCCAACAGGGGCTACACCTTC.

The CDR3 nucleotides read TGTGCCAGCAGCCAAGTTAGCGGCTACAATGAGCAGTTCTTC. It encodes CASSQVSGYNEQFF. The V gene is TRBV4-2, the J gene TRBJ2-1; TRBD2 is a possible D gene (6 bases). V lost 1 base to trimming and J lost 3 bases, with 7 bases between them. From germline, CDR1 is LGHNA and CDR2 YNFKEQ. This CDR3 has 14 residues.

V is TRBV11-2 and J is TRBJ1-4; possible D gene TRBD1, 6 bases. The CDR3 contains 13 residues. Per germline, CDR1 SGHAT and CDR2 FQNNGV. The V end was cut by 3 bases, the J end by 5 bases, with 7 bases between. The DNA of the CDR3 is TGTGCCAGCAGCTTGGGGGCCAATGAAAAACTGTTTTTT. It is translated as CASSLGANEKLFF.

This clone appeared a few times. CDR3 bases: TGCGCCAGCAGGCTAGAAAAAGCCGTGAACACTGAAGCTTTCTTT. Encoded protein: CASRLEKAVNTEAFF. The chain is built from TRBV4-1 and TRBJ1-1; D unresolved. This CDR3 is 15 amino acids long. V lost 6 bases, J lost 0 bases, and 14 bases lay in between. Looked up from germline, CDR1 is MGHRA and CDR2 is YSYEKL.

J is TRBJ2-1 and V is TRBV18; TRBD1 matches 8 bases. V lost 4 bases to trimming and J lost 6 bases; unmatched junction nucleotides: 11. The CDR3 contains 16 residues. Germline-derived CDR1 and CDR2 are KGHSH and LQKENI. The CDR3 DNA follows: TGTGCCAGCTCACTAACAGGGGGGCTCAAGCCCAATGAGCAGTTCTTC. Translating it yields CASSLTGGLKPNEQFF.

The CDR3 spells CASSSPFTSSYNEQFF. CDR3 DNA sequence: TGTGCCAGCAGTTCACCTTTTACGAGCTCCTACAATGAGCAGTTCTTC. This chain uses TRBV27 with TRBJ2-1; D is ambiguous. The CDR3 loop spans 16 amino acids. Germline lookup yields CDR1 MNHEY and CDR2 SMNVEV (reference sequence). Trimming removed 4 bases from V and 0 bases from J, with 13 bases in between.

CDR3 loop: CASSSPLRGGAKNIQYF. The CDR3 bases are TGTGCCAGCAGCTCCCCCCTCCGGGGGGGAGCCAAAAACATTCAGTACTTC. This chain links TRBV7-3 with TRBJ2-4; the match to TRBD2 covers 8 bases. The length of the CDR3 is 17 residues. Per the germline V gene, CDR1 is SGHTA and CDR2 is FQGTGA. J gave up 0 bases and V 4 bases, and 8 bases lay outside the gene matches.

V usage is TRBV27 and J usage is TRBJ1-2; 9 nucleotides match TRBD1. This CDR3 is built from 15 residues. Per the germline V gene, CDR1 is MNHEY and CDR2 is SMNVEV (reference sequence). With 5 bases clipped from V and 4 bases from J, the junction kept 8 bases outside the gene matches. CDR3 nucleotide sequence: TGTGCCAGCAGTCGAACGGGACAGGGAAGCTATGGCTACACCTTC. This sequence encodes CASSRTGQGSYGYTF.